The next 14 T cell receptor beta chains were all read from a single sample in a study of T-cell reconstitution after alpha-beta-depleted transplantation in children. Library preparation (for TCRbeta) was performed with unique molecular identifiers. TCRdb reprocessed the PCR reads via MiXCR and lists one record per CDR3 protein. The profile covers about 97,000 distinct CDR3 sequences, with roughly 7.6% appearing a single time and 16% taken by the ten largest. The source was PBMCs, collected before TCRalphabeta/CD19-depleted stem cell transplant. Receptors were obtained from a boy younger than 10 with acute lymphoblastic leukemia, due to receive a stem cell transplant.

This clonotype was observed at least ten times. The genes are TRBV19 and TRBJ2-1; 9 bases agree with TRBD2. This CDR3 has 15 amino acids. The J segment lost 3 bases and the V segment lost 5 bases, leaving 5 bases of the junction unmatched. Germline V lookup: CDR1 LNHDA, CDR2 SQIVND (reference sequence). The CDR3 region has the DNA TGTGCCAGTAGTCCAAGCGGGGGGAGCTACAATGAGCAGTTCTTC. Encoded protein: CASSPSGGSYNEQFF.

The sample holds many counts of this clonotype. V and J are TRBV5-1 and TRBJ1-1; a possible D gene is TRBD1 (6 bases). The CDR3 spans 14 residues. Trimming took 4 bases from V and 6 from J, leaving 16 bases between them. The germline V gene encodes CDR1 SGHRS and CDR2 YFSETQ. The chain's CDR3 is CASSLVQGSAEAFF. The CDR3 nucleotides are TGCGCCAGCAGCCTCGTACAGGGTTCGGCTGAAGCTTTCTTT.

This clonotype has at least ten counts. J is TRBJ2-2 and V is TRBV5-6, with a tentative D call TRBD2 (6 bases). This CDR3 is 15 amino acids long. V lost 0 bases and J 5 bases, leaving 11 bases between the germline ends. Germline loops: CDR1 SGHDT, CDR2 YYEEEE. The CDR3 DNA sequence: TGTGCCAGCAGCTTGGGACTAGGAGCGACCGGGGAGCTGTTTTTT. Translating it yields CASSLGLGATGELFF.

The rearrangement links TRBV6-5 to TRBJ1-1, with 8 bases identical to TRBD1. Germline lookup yields CDR1 MNHEY and CDR2 SVGAGI. The CDR3 extends over 17 amino acids. The V segment lost 6 bases and the J segment 0 bases; nucleotides outside the gene matches: 12. In nucleotides, the CDR3 is TGTGCCAGCAGCTATTTAGCAGGGGGCAGAATGAACACTGAAGCTTTCTTT. This gives the protein CASSYLAGGRMNTEAFF.

There are many counts of this clonotype. The chain uses TRBV4-1 and TRBJ2-1; 9 nucleotides line up with TRBD2. There are 15 residues in the CDR3. Germline CDR1 reads MGHRA; CDR2 reads YSYEKL. V shed 4 bases and J 7 bases; nucleotides not matched to a gene: 8. The CDR3: CASSPVGSGRNEQFF. CDR3 DNA: TGCGCCAGCAGCCCGGTTGGTAGCGGGAGAAATGAGCAGTTCTTC.

This chain connects TRBV7-9 to TRBJ2-5; D unclear. The CDR3 sequence is 14 residues long. CDR1 SEHNR and CDR2 FQNEAQ come from the germline V gene (reference sequence). V lost 1 base, J lost 5 bases, and 11 bases lay in between. The CDR3 sequence is CASSLVARSETQYF. The CDR3 DNA follows: TGTGCCAGCAGCTTAGTTGCAAGATCGGAGACCCAGTACTTC.

There are a few counts of this clonotype. This chain joins TRBV18 and TRBJ2-3; no reliable D call. The germline V gene encodes CDR1 KGHSH and CDR2 LQKENI. This CDR3 has 13 amino acids. Trimming took 4 bases from V and 2 from J, leaving 7 bases between them. CDR3 sequence reads: CASSLSVTDTQYF. In DNA, the CDR3 is TGTGCCAGCTCACTCAGCGTCACAGATACGCAGTATTTT.

The chain joins TRBV7-9 to TRBJ2-2; 8 bases map to TRBD1. J lost 6 bases, V lost 5 bases, and 5 bases had no gene match. Germline loops: CDR1 SEHNR, CDR2 FQNEAQ (reference sequence). This CDR3 comprises 14 residues. In nucleotides, the CDR3 is TGTGCCAGCAGCACCTCACAGGGGGCCGGGGAGCTGTTTTTT. This gives the protein CASSTSQGAGELFF.

The chain couples TRBV4-1 to TRBJ2-7, with D perhaps matching TRBD1 or TRBD2 (6 bases each). Germline values: CDR1 MGHRA, CDR2 YSYEKL. V gave up 2 bases and J gave up 3 bases, with 17 bases separating them. CDR3 length: 16 amino acids. The CDR3 nucleotides are TGCGCCAGCAGCCAATCTACAGGGTCGGGGGACTACGAGCAGTACTTC. It codes for CASSQSTGSGDYEQYF.

In its sample, this clonotype was seen many times. V and J are TRBV6-2 or TRBV6-3 and TRBJ1-5, with TRBD1 matching over 9 bases. The length of the CDR3 is 16 residues. V trimming: 0 bases; J trimming: 5 bases; junction bases outside the gene matches: 5. The V gene's germline CDR1 is MNHEY and CDR2 SVGEGT. Here the CDR3 DNA reads TGTGCCAGCAGTTACTCGTACAGGGGGCTAGATCAGCCCCAGCATTTT. Translation: CASSYSYRGLDQPQHF.

This clonotype was detected a few times. The chain uses TRBV15 and TRBJ2-3; 7 bases fit TRBD1. This CDR3 contains 16 residues. Per the germline V gene, CDR1 is LNHNV and CDR2 is YYDKDF (reference sequence). With V trimmed by 3 bases and J by 5 bases, 11 bases remained unmatched. The CDR3 loop reads CATSRETGRVGDTQYF. The CDR3 nucleotides are TGTGCCACCAGCAGGGAGACAGGGAGAGTAGGAGATACGCAGTATTTT.

The chain uses TRBV5-1 and TRBJ1-1; possibly TRBD1 for D (6 bases). From germline, CDR1 is SGHRS and CDR2 YFSETQ. The CDR3 sequence is 14 residues long. Deletions cut 0 bases from V and 4 bases from J, with 10 bases between. In DNA form, the CDR3 reads TGCGCCAGCAGCTTGGCCGGGGGGCGCACTGAAGCTTTCTTT. The encoded protein is CASSLAGGRTEAFF. The full variable domain, in which reference TRBV5-1 and TRBJ1-1 provide the parts outside the CDR3, is KAGVTQTPRYLIKTRGQQVTLSCSPISGHRSVSWYQQTPGQGLQFLFEYFSETQRNKGNFPGRFSGRQFSNSRSEMNVSTLELGDSALYLCASSLAGGRTEAFFGQGTRLTVV.

Many counts were recorded for this clonotype. The chain employs TRBV20-1 and TRBJ2-7; D is undetermined. Looked up from germline, CDR1 is DFQATT and CDR2 is SNEGSKA (reference sequence). Trimming removed 3 bases from V and 2 bases from J, with 11 bases in between. This CDR3 is built from 13 residues. The CDR3 reads CSARWPATYEQYF. The CDR3, as DNA: TGCAGTGCTAGGTGGCCGGCTACCTACGAGCAGTACTTC.

The chain uses TRBV30 and TRBJ2-7; 10 bases are a match to TRBD2. The CDR3 contains 15 residues. The germline V gene encodes CDR1 GTSNPN and CDR2 SVGIG (reference sequence). With V trimmed by 3 bases and J by 2 bases, 7 bases remained unmatched. CDR3 sequence: CAWSPRTSGTYEQYF. The CDR3 DNA sequence: TGTGCCTGGAGCCCCCGGACTAGCGGAACCTACGAGCAGTACTTC.